These 5 T cell receptor beta chains originate from one sample sequenced in a study of control samples from healthy donors and cancer patients. TCRdb's table, derived via immunoSEQ multiplex PCR, lists solely in-frame clones and lacks some. The sample shows about 100,000 clones, about 90% of them seen only once. The sequenced material came from blood. The receptors here all came from a woman in her forties or fifties in good health.

The gene calls are TRBV2 and TRBJ2-3, with 10 bases fitting TRBD1. Germline lookup yields CDR1 SNHLY and CDR2 FYNNEI. The CDR3 spans 14 residues. Trimming removed 6 bases from V and 5 bases from J; junction bases left unmatched: 5. CDR3 nucleotide sequence: TGTGCCAGCAGACCGGGACAGGGGTTAGATACGCAGTATTTT. Its protein product is CASRPGQGLDTQYF.

The chain employs TRBV7-3 and TRBJ2-5, with D perhaps matching TRBD2 (5 bases). This CDR3 is built from 16 residues. V was pared by 1 base and J by 5 bases, with 17 bases between. Germline CDR1 SGHTA, CDR2 FQGTGA. The CDR3 DNA reads as TGTGCCAGCAGCTTAATCCCCGGGGTAGTTTCTGAGACCCAGTACTTC. Protein: CASSLIPGVVSETQYF.

The gene calls are TRBV27 and TRBJ1-5; D is undetermined. Trimming shortened V by 3 bases and J by 6 bases, and 6 bases separated the two germline ends. Germline lookup yields CDR1 MNHEY and CDR2 SMNVEV (reference sequence). The CDR3 runs 12 residues. Here the CDR3 DNA reads TGTGCCAGCAGTTTTCGGGGTCAGCCCCAGCATTTT. This translates into CASSFRGQPQHF.

This clone was seen once. The V and J genes are TRBV4-1 and TRBJ1-2; D unresolved. The CDR3 is 16 amino acids. Germline CDR1 is MGHRA and CDR2 is YSYEKL. V lost 0 bases and J 4 bases, leaving 15 bases between the germline ends. The CDR3 loop is CASSQDKSRPFYGYTF. CDR3 sequence (DNA): TGCGCCAGCAGCCAAGATAAGTCTAGGCCCTTCTATGGCTACACCTTC.

V usage is TRBV6-5 and J usage is TRBJ1-6; 7 bases line up with TRBD1. Losses at the gene ends were 1 base for V and 5 bases for J; bases not matched to a gene: 2. Germline V gene lookup returns CDR1 MNHEY and CDR2 SVGAGI. The CDR3 covers 15 residues. The DNA of the CDR3 is TGTGCCAGCAGTTACTTCGGGACAGATAATTCACCCCTCCACTTT. This codes for CASSYFGTDNSPLHF.